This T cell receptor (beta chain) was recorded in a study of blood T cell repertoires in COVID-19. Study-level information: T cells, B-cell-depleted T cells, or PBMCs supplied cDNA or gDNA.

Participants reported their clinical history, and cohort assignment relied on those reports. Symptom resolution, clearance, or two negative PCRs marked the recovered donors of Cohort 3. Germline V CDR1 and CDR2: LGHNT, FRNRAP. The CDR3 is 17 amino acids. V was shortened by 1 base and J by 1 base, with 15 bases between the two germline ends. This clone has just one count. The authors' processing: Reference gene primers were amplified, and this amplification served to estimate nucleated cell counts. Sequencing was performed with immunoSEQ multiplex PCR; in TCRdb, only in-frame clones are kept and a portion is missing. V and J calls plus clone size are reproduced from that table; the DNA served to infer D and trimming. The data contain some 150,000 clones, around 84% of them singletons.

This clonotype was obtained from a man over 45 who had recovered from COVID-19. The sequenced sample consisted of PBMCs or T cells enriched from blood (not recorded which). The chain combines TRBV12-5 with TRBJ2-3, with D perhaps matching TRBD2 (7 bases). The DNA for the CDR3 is TGTGCTAGTGGTTTGGGGAGAGGGGGGGAACGCACAGATACGCAGTATTTT. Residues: CASGLGRGGERTDTQYF.